This T cell receptor (beta chain) was recorded in a study of post-analysis software for immune sequencing data. General study points: Comparison of patients with controls showed four or five TRBV segments more frequent in patients, TRBV5-6, TRBV5-1 and TRBV20-1 among them.

Unique molecular identifiers were carried by the TCR beta cDNA libraries. A population of about 0.9 to 10 million T cells gave rise to a few hundred thousand cDNA molecules. Each CDR3 protein is one row after TCRdb ran MiXCR on the PCR reads. The sample contains roughly 150,000 distinct CDR3 sequences, roughly 34% of which appear only once. The V gene lost 3 bases and the J gene lost 6 bases, with 17 bases spanning the gap. Germline CDR1 is MGHRA and CDR2 is YSYEKL. The CDR3 has 15 residues. Note on this clonotype: Its antigen is not identified.

The chain couples TRBV4-1 to TRBJ1-1; D is possibly TRBD1 (5 bases). The TCR comes from a girl aged 5-17 years with multiple sclerosis. The sample was blood, taken after autologous hematopoietic stem cell transplantation. This chain's CDR3 is CASSHPTGTGAEAFF. The CDR3 coding sequence is TGCGCCAGCAGCCACCCCACCGGGACTGGGGCTGAAGCTTTCTTT.